These T cell receptor beta chains were read from a single sample in a study of CD8 T cells in Susac syndrome. TCRdb re-called the immunoSEQ multiplex PCR reads with MiXCR, one entry per CDR3 protein. The data hold under 150,000 distinct CDR3 sequences, with around 94% observed a single time. Sequencing used CD8+ T cells from PBMCs. Receptors were obtained from a human donor in good health. Both conserved end residues are part of each CDR3. The D gene is left open where the match is weak. Clone size is stated in some rows and not others, as once, few, many or a class when expanded.

j_gene: TRBJ1-5
d_gene: .
v_gene: TRBV5-6
len: 14
abundance: .
CDR3aa: CASSFGTINQPQHF
CDR3nt: TGTGCCAGCAGCTTCGGGACAATCAATCAGCCCCAGCATTTT

j_gene: TRBJ2-7
d_gene: TRBD2
v_gene: TRBV20-1
len: 17
abundance: .
CDR3aa: CSAYGGLAGEGAYEQYF
CDR3nt: TGCAGTGCCTATGGGGGACTAGCGGGAGAAGGGGCCTACGAGCAGTACTTC

j_gene: TRBJ1-5
d_gene: .
v_gene: TRBV27
len: 14
abundance: once
CDR3aa: CASSDTGFNQPQHF
CDR3nt: TGTGCCAGCAGCGATACAGGGTTCAATCAGCCCCAGCATTTT

j_gene: TRBJ2-1
d_gene: .
v_gene: TRBV27
len: 13
abundance: .
CDR3aa: CASSLWSHDEQFF
CDR3nt: TGTGCCAGCAGTTTATGGTCCCACGATGAGCAGTTCTTC

j_gene: TRBJ2-1
d_gene: .
v_gene: TRBV20-1
len: 17
abundance: .
CDR3aa: CSASRGLWDSTYNEQFF
CDR3nt: TGCAGTGCTAGTAGGGGGCTGTGGGACTCTACCTACAATGAGCAGTTCTTC

j_gene: TRBJ2-5
d_gene: .
v_gene: TRBV29-1
len: 10
abundance: .
CDR3aa: CSVYGETQYF
CDR3nt: TGCAGCGTTTATGGGGAGACCCAGTACTTC

j_gene: TRBJ2-3
d_gene: TRBD2
v_gene: TRBV7-2
len: 16
abundance: .
CDR3aa: CASSLGLAGPTDTQYF
CDR3nt: TGTGCCAGCAGCTTAGGACTAGCGGGTCCCACAGATACGCAGTATTTT

j_gene: TRBJ2-3
d_gene: .
v_gene: TRBV20-1
len: 12
abundance: .
CDR3aa: CSANSFTDTQYF
CDR3nt: TGCAGTGCCAATAGTTTCACAGATACGCAGTATTTT

j_gene: TRBJ1-1
d_gene: .
v_gene: TRBV20-1
len: 15
abundance: .
CDR3aa: CSTLSEQGRFAEAFF
CDR3nt: TGCAGTACTCTTTCCGAGCAGGGTAGGTTTGCTGAAGCTTTCTTT

j_gene: TRBJ2-4
d_gene: .
v_gene: TRBV6-2/TRBV6-3
len: 13
abundance: once
CDR3aa: CASSELAKNIQYF
CDR3nt: TGTGCCAGCAGCGAGTTAGCCAAAAACATTCAGTACTTC

j_gene: TRBJ2-2
d_gene: TRBD1
v_gene: TRBV7-6
len: 14
abundance: .
CDR3aa: CATRSRGYTGELFF
CDR3nt: TGTGCCACCAGAAGCAGGGGGTACACCGGGGAGCTGTTTTTT

j_gene: TRBJ2-7
d_gene: .
v_gene: TRBV27
len: 16
abundance: .
CDR3aa: CASSFSSGLNSYEQYF
CDR3nt: TGTGCCAGCAGTTTTAGTTCTGGCCTAAACTCCTACGAGCAGTACTTC

j_gene: TRBJ2-7
d_gene: TRBD2
v_gene: TRBV5-1
len: 14
abundance: .
CDR3aa: CASSAGLDSYEQYF
CDR3nt: TGCGCCAGCAGTGCGGGACTAGACTCCTACGAGCAGTACTTC

j_gene: TRBJ1-5
d_gene: .
v_gene: TRBV4-3
len: 16
abundance: .
CDR3aa: CASSQDRAGILQPQHF
CDR3nt: TGCGCCAGCAGCCAAGATCGGGCAGGGATCCTTCAGCCCCAGCATTTT

j_gene: TRBJ2-1
d_gene: .
v_gene: TRBV7-9
len: 13
abundance: .
CDR3aa: CASSLGERAGQFF
CDR3nt: TGTGCCAGCAGCTTAGGAGAGCGGGCGGGGCAGTTCTTC

j_gene: TRBJ2-7
d_gene: .
v_gene: TRBV20-1
len: 13
abundance: .
CDR3aa: CSASDQQSYEQYF
CDR3nt: TGCAGTGCTAGTGATCAGCAGAGCTACGAGCAGTACTTC

j_gene: TRBJ2-1
d_gene: TRBD1
v_gene: TRBV27
len: 12
abundance: .
CDR3aa: CASSLVGGEQFF
CDR3nt: TGTGCCAGCAGTTTAGTAGGGGGCGAGCAGTTCTTC

j_gene: TRBJ2-5
d_gene: TRBD2
v_gene: TRBV12-3/TRBV12-4
len: 16
abundance: .
CDR3aa: CASSAVASGDQETQYF
CDR3nt: TGTGCCAGCAGTGCGGTGGCTAGCGGGGATCAAGAGACCCAGTACTTC

j_gene: TRBJ2-2
d_gene: .
v_gene: TRBV19
len: 13
abundance: .
CDR3aa: CASSILDGGELFF
CDR3nt: TGTGCCAGTAGTATATTGGACGGCGGGGAGCTGTTTTTT

j_gene: TRBJ2-7
d_gene: .
v_gene: TRBV20-1
len: 14
abundance: .
CDR3aa: CSARTGPRLYEQYF
CDR3nt: TGCAGTGCTAGAACAGGGCCCCGGCTCTACGAGCAGTACTTC

j_gene: TRBJ2-5
d_gene: .
v_gene: TRBV28
len: 16
abundance: .
CDR3aa: CASSPPVEGAGETQYF
CDR3nt: TGTGCCAGCAGTCCCCCAGTGGAGGGGGCGGGGGAGACCCAGTACTTC

j_gene: TRBJ2-1
d_gene: .
v_gene: TRBV5-6
len: 12
abundance: .
CDR3aa: CASSLKDNEQFF
CDR3nt: TGTGCCAGCAGCTTGAAAGACAATGAGCAGTTCTTC